The present T cell receptor beta chain was sequenced within a study of identical twins. It was template switching that added a universal primer site, and there were unique molecular identifiers on the cDNA. TCRdb re-analysed the 5' RACE reads in MiXCR, keeping a single row per CDR3 protein. The sample lists approximately 240,000 distinct CDR3 sequences, over 12% occurring once. CDR3 size: 21 residues. The V gene's germline CDR1 is SNHLY and CDR2 FYNNEI. The V gene lost 0 bases and the J gene lost 0 bases, with 25 bases spanning the gap. With respect to this clonotype: The target antigen is unknown.

Study-wide results and limits: Interpretation of the results relied on cross-sectional statistical analysis and not on following the same donors. The more abundant beta clonotypes in cord blood had fewer insertions, and memory repertoires did not show this.

Material: memory (CD45RO+) T cells sorted from blood. The sequence derives from a woman aged 18-35 years in good health. The rearrangement joins TRBV2 to TRBJ2-3; D is undetermined. The DNA for the CDR3 is TGTGCCAGCAGTGAAGCGTCCTTCCGTCTCGCCGACCAACGGAGCACAGATACGCAGTATTTT. Amino acid sequence: CASSEASFRLADQRSTDTQYF. The variable domain in full, completed from reference TRBV2 and TRBJ2-3, reads EPEVTQTPSHQVTQMGQEVILRCVPISNHLYFYWYRQILGQKVEFLVSFYNNEISEKSEIFDDQFSVERPDGSNFTLKIRSTKLEDSAMYFCASSEASFRLADQRSTDTQYFGPGTRLTVL.